This T cell receptor beta chain originates from a study of cytomegalovirus exposure and HLA in healthy donors. Study summary: The 100 to 150 validation repertoires and the approximately 630 first-cohort repertoires shared a platform, a later analysis reported.

The assay was immunoSEQ multiplex PCR, and TCRdb's table has in-frame clones only and misses some. The sample lists 45,000 to 60,000 clones, over 90% occurring once. Study-wide points: In a later analysis, first-cohort TCR clusters were found to tend to co-occur in the roughly 120 validation repertoires.

A remark on this clone: What it binds is not known.

The sequenced sample was PBMCs. The clonotype originates from a woman younger than 35 in good health and CMV-seronegative.

The CDR3 DNA sequence: TGTGCCAGCAGCTTTCTAGCGGGGGGGCAAGAGCAGTACTTC. It codes for CASSFLAGGQEQYF. This chain uses TRBV11-1 with TRBJ2-7; TRBD2 agrees at 12 bases. This CDR3 region has 14 residues. Per germline, CDR1 SGHAT and CDR2 FQDESV (reference sequence). The junction had 4 bases not matched to a gene; V was cut back by 3 bases and J by 7 bases.